The 28 T cell receptor beta chains presented below share a single source sample, sequenced in a study of T cells in Graves' hyperthyroidism and ophthalmopathy. The TCR beta CDR3 regions underwent amplification using RNA transcripts as the source. During a first-round RT-PCR of the TCR CDR3, the HTBI primer set was used. A single record per CDR3 protein comes from TCRdb applying MiXCR to the multiplex PCR reads. The table lists tens of thousands of distinct CDR3 sequences, around 48% of them singletons. Sequencing was carried out using blood. These receptors all stem from a woman aged 25 to 39 with Graves' ophthalmopathy.

The chain couples TRBV10-2 to TRBJ2-7; TRBD2 aligns across 7 bases. Trimming at V came to 3 bases and at J to 6 bases, leaving 20 bases not matched to a gene. The CDR3 has 18 amino acids. Germline values: CDR1 WSHSY, CDR2 SAAADI. The CDR3 sequence is CASSDWTSIGTGEAEQYF. In DNA, the CDR3 is TGCGCCAGCAGTGATTGGACTAGTATAGGTACCGGGGAGGCCGAGCAGTACTTC.

The rearrangement links TRBV5-1 to TRBJ1-4; D gene uncertain. V dropped 3 bases and J dropped 4 bases, with 10 bases sitting between them. The length of the CDR3 is 14 residues. From germline, CDR1 is SGHRS and CDR2 YFSETQ. The CDR3 DNA is TGCGCCAGCAGCTCGGGAGGGTTTAATGAAAAACTGTTTTTT. Encoded protein: CASSSGGFNEKLFF. The full variable domain, in which reference TRBV5-1 and TRBJ1-4 provide the parts outside the CDR3, is KAGVTQTPRYLIKTRGQQVTLSCSPISGHRSVSWYQQTPGQGLQFLFEYFSETQRNKGNFPGRFSGRQFSNSRSEMNVSTLELGDSALYLCASSSGGFNEKLFFGSGTQLSVL.

With respect to this clonotype: One end of the junction fails to match germline, which may point to a read error. The chain carries TRBV5-6 and TRBJ2-7; tentatively, D is TRBD2 (7 bases). The CDR3 sequence is 15 residues long. Germline CDR1 reads SGHDT; CDR2 reads YYEEEE. CDR3 nucleotide sequence: TGTGCCAGCAGTCCCCGAGGGGGGGGAGGGAACGATCAGTACTTC. It encodes CASSPRGGGGNDQYF.

This clonotype has at least ten counts. The chain has TRBV2 and TRBJ1-1; 7 positions agree with TRBD1. The trim removed 7 bases at V and 4 bases at J, leaving 12 bases unmatched. The CDR3 loop spans 15 amino acids. Germline CDR1 reads SNHLY; CDR2 reads FYNNEI. The CDR3: CASTPIGGGTTEAFF. The CDR3 coding sequence is TGTGCCAGCACTCCCATCGGAGGGGGCACCACTGAAGCTTTCTTT.

This clonotype was seen ten or more times. The J gene is TRBJ1-2, the V gene TRBV27; 9 bases line up with TRBD1. J gave up 7 bases and V 5 bases, and 2 bases lay outside the gene matches. The germline CDR1 and CDR2 sequences are MNHEY and SMNVEV (reference sequence). The CDR3 has 12 amino acids. The CDR3 here is CASSPTGGGYTF. DNA for the CDR3: TGTGCCAGCAGTCCGACAGGGGGTGGCTACACCTTC.

At least ten counts were recorded for this clonotype. This sequence joins TRBV11-2 and TRBJ1-6; the match to TRBD1 covers 7 bases. The V and J ends lost 5 bases and 3 bases, in that order; junction bases with no gene match: 4. Germline V gene data show CDR1 as SGHAT and CDR2 as FQNNGV. CDR3 length: 15 amino acids. CDR3 DNA sequence: TGTGCCAGCAGCCTGGGACAGATCTATAATTCACCCCTCCACTTT. Its protein is CASSLGQIYNSPLHF.

Concerning this clonotype itself: Given a much more abundant clone one base away, this may be a read error. The chain combines TRBV27 with TRBJ2-7, with D possibly being TRBD1 (5 bases). In germline, CDR1 is MNHEY, CDR2 SMNVEV (reference sequence). CDR3 length: 13 residues. The CDR3 spells CASGLDTSYEQYF. The CDR3 nucleotides read TGTGCCAGCGGTTTGGACACTTCCTACGAGCAGTACTTC.

This clonotype has at least ten counts. The CDR3: CASSRTGVYTEAFF. The CDR3 DNA is TGTGCCAGCAGTAGGACAGGGGTTTACACTGAAGCTTTCTTT. This rearrangement joins TRBV12-3 or TRBV12-4 to TRBJ1-1; 9 bases line up with TRBD1. V lost 5 bases to trimming and J lost 3 bases; unmatched junction nucleotides: 4. The CDR3 runs to 14 residues.

This clonotype was counted ten times or more. The V gene is TRBV6-1, the J gene TRBJ2-7, with TRBD1 matching over 8 bases. This CDR3 is built from 14 residues. Per the germline V gene, CDR1 is MNHNS and CDR2 is SASEGT. V shed 5 bases, J shed 2 bases, and the junction held 5 bases outside the gene matches. CDR3 sequence: CASSKGTGPYEQYF. In DNA form, the CDR3 reads TGTGCCAGCAGTAAGGGGACAGGTCCCTACGAGCAGTACTTC.

The V gene is TRBV30, the J gene TRBJ1-4; D unresolved. The CDR3 spans 14 residues. The germline CDR1 and CDR2 sequences are GTSNPN and SVGIG (reference sequence). V was shortened by 2 bases and J by 3 bases, with 10 bases between the two germline ends. In nucleotides, the CDR3 is TGTGCCTGGAGTTATGGACGGGCTAATGAAAAACTGTTTTTT. Amino acid sequence: CAWSYGRANEKLFF.

Concerning this clonotype: A much larger clone differs by one base, so this may be a read error. This CDR3 fails to terminate in the conserved phenylalanine or tryptophan, so it likely reflects a read error. The chain uses TRBV27 and TRBJ1-2; no reliable D call. The CDR3 covers 14 residues. Trimming stripped 5 bases from V and 8 bases from J, with 18 bases between. Germline V gives CDR1 MNHEY, CDR2 SMNVEV (reference sequence). The CDR3 reads CASSPDTAPRGYTS. In DNA form, the CDR3 reads TGTGCCAGCAGTCCAGACACAGCGCCGCGGGGCTACACCTCC.

This clonotype was recorded once. The chain carries TRBV7-9 and TRBJ1-1, with D tentatively TRBD1 (6 bases). This CDR3 is 15 amino acids long. V was clipped by 5 bases and J by 5 bases, with 18 bases between them. Per the germline V gene, CDR1 is SEHNR and CDR2 is FQNEAQ (reference sequence). The CDR3 here is CASSALLGGGTEAFF. The CDR3 region has the DNA TGTGCCAGCAGCGCCTTGTTGGGGGGCGGGACTGAAGCTTTCTTT.

This chain connects TRBV24-1 to TRBJ1-5, with D possibly being TRBD1 (5 bases). Trimming removed 3 bases at V and 2 bases at J, with 10 bases between. CDR3 length: 15 amino acids. CDR1 and CDR2 (germline): KGHDR, SFDVKD. CDR3 coding DNA: TGTGCCACCAGTGATACGAGGGGTGGCAATCAGCCCCAGCATTTT. This encodes CATSDTRGGNQPQHF.

The rearrangement links TRBV5-1 to TRBJ2-1; 9 bases line up with TRBD2. The J segment lost 10 bases and the V segment lost 9 bases, leaving 11 bases of the junction unmatched. The CDR3 is 13 amino acids. CDR1 and CDR2 (germline): SGHRS, YFSETQ. CDR3 residues: CATEVSGSGEQFF. The CDR3 nucleotides read TGCGCCACCGAGGTTAGCGGGAGCGGGGAGCAGTTCTTC.

The V gene is TRBV29-1, the J gene TRBJ2-7; TRBD1 agrees at 9 bases. Germline V gene data show CDR1 as SQVTM and CDR2 as ANQGSEA. The CDR3 is 12 residues long. The junction had 6 bases not matched to a gene; V was cut back by 8 bases and J by 4 bases. CDR3: CSTTGQGYEQYF. CDR3 DNA sequence: TGCAGCACGACGGGACAGGGATACGAGCAGTACTTC.

This rearrangement joins TRBV7-3 to TRBJ2-1; 10 bases fit TRBD1. The length of the CDR3 is 14 residues. Germline CDR1 and CDR2: SGHTA and FQGTGA. V shed 5 bases and J 6 bases; nucleotides not matched to a gene: 4. The CDR3: CASSPTGGGNEQFF. The CDR3 bases are TGTGCCAGCAGCCCGACAGGGGGCGGCAATGAGCAGTTCTTC.

This clonotype was picked up many times. V gene TRBV20-1 combines with J gene TRBJ2-1, with TRBD2 as a possible D gene (5 bases). Trimming stripped 7 bases from V and 3 bases from J, with 16 bases between. Germline CDR1 and CDR2: DFQATT and SNEGSKA (reference sequence). This CDR3 spans 14 amino acids. The CDR3 sequence: CSVAPTGLYNEQFF. The CDR3 DNA is TGCAGTGTAGCCCCCACTGGACTCTACAATGAGCAGTTCTTC.

This clonotype was picked up many times. The genes are TRBV10-1 and TRBJ2-7, with D unresolved. Per the germline V gene, CDR1 is WNHNN and CDR2 is SYGVQD (reference sequence). There are 14 residues in the CDR3. Trimming took 0 bases from V and 2 from J, leaving 8 bases between them. CDR3 protein: CASSESAATYEQYF. CDR3 bases: TGCGCCAGCAGTGAGTCGGCAGCCACCTACGAGCAGTACTTC.

Turning to this clonotype: Given the absence of the conserved phenylalanine or tryptophan at the CDR3 end, a read error is likely. The V call is TRBV7-2, the J call TRBJ2-3; D might be TRBD2 (5 bases). Germline loops: CDR1 SGHTA, CDR2 FQGNSA. The CDR3 spans 17 residues. The CDR3: CASSLSRLVGAGDMQYL. Here the CDR3 DNA reads TGTGCCAGCAGCTTATCCAGATTAGTGGGAGCCGGAGATATGCAGTATTTA.

This clonotype was counted many times. The genes are TRBV5-5 and TRBJ2-3; 7 nucleotides match TRBD2. The germline V gene has CDR1 SGHKS and CDR2 YYEKEE (reference sequence). J was trimmed by 0 bases and V by 2 bases; bases with no gene match: 6. This CDR3 is built from 16 residues. The CDR3 DNA reads as TGTGCCAGCAGCTTCGGGCGGGGGTCTAGCACAGATACGCAGTATTTT. Encoded protein: CASSFGRGSSTDTQYF.

The chain couples TRBV7-2 to TRBJ2-7; 9 positions match TRBD1. The CDR3 covers 16 residues. J lost 0 bases, V lost 5 bases, and 8 bases had no gene match. Looked up from germline, CDR1 is SGHTA and CDR2 is FQGNSA. The CDR3 coding sequence is TGTGCCAGCAGCGATTGGAGGGGACAGGGCTCCTACGAGCAGTACTTC. This encodes CASSDWRGQGSYEQYF.

This clonotype was detected many times. The CDR3, as DNA: TGTGCCAGCAGCCGGGCAGGGGATAATGAAGCTTTCTTT. Its protein is CASSRAGDNEAFF. The rearrangement joins TRBV4-2 to TRBJ1-1, with D perhaps TRBD1 (6 bases). CDR3 length: 13 residues. V lost 4 bases, J lost 7 bases, and 13 bases lay in between. Germline V gene data show CDR1 as LGHNA and CDR2 as YNFKEQ.

In its sample, this clonotype was seen many times. The CDR3 sequence is CASQRERYAYEQYF. The CDR3, as DNA: TGTGCCAGCCAAAGGGAGCGATACGCCTACGAGCAGTACTTC. The chain combines TRBV6-1 with TRBJ2-7; possible D gene TRBD2, 5 bases. The V end was cut by 8 bases, the J end by 2 bases, with 16 bases between. The germline gives CDR1 MNHNS, CDR2 SASEGT. The CDR3 runs 14 residues.

Regarding this clonotype: No DNA is shown, since the ends of the CDR3 on it are uncertain; the CDR3 is the one TCRdb lists. The chain combines TRBV7-9 with TRBJ2-5; TRBD1 is the table's D call and was not checked against the DNA. With termini counted, the CDR3 has 23 amino acids. Germline CDR1 is SEHNR and CDR2 is FQNEAQ (reference sequence). The CDR3 reads CASSPDPGGTNEQFFGPGETQYF.

V gene TRBV12-3 or TRBV12-4 combines with J gene TRBJ2-5; 8 positions agree with TRBD2. The CDR3 covers 14 residues. The trim removed 5 bases at V and 4 bases at J, leaving 6 bases unmatched. The CDR3: CASSLGGAGETQYF. DNA of the CDR3: TGTGCCAGCAGTCTCGGGGGGGCGGGAGAGACCCAGTACTTC.

This clonotype was seen ten or more times. The chain carries TRBV28 and TRBJ1-1; D not resolved. Trimming cost V 4 bases and J 6 bases, with 9 bases left between them. Germline loops: CDR1 MDHEN, CDR2 SYDVKM. The length of the CDR3 is 12 residues. CDR3 amino acids: CASSWRTAEAFF. The DNA for the CDR3 is TGTGCCAGCAGTTGGAGGACGGCTGAAGCTTTCTTT.

This clonotype was observed many times. The chain couples TRBV11-1 to TRBJ2-1; 7 bases agree with TRBD2. CDR1 and CDR2 from the germline V gene are SGHAT and FQDESV (reference sequence). J was trimmed by 7 bases and V by 1 base; bases with no gene match: 16. This CDR3 is built from 18 residues. The CDR3 sequence is CASSLGSWGGSRRNEQFF. CDR3 bases: TGTGCCAGCAGCTTAGGGTCATGGGGCGGGAGCAGAAGGAATGAGCAGTTCTTC.

Concerning this clonotype: The limits of the CDR3 on the DNA are not certain, so only TCRdb's listed CDR3 is given. The rearrangement uses TRBV7-9 and TRBJ2-1; the listed D gene, TRBD2, was not tested against the DNA. The CDR3 has 22 amino acids, counting both end residues. Germline loops: CDR1 SEHNR, CDR2 FQNEAQ (reference sequence). CDR3 sequence: CASSFYICSAWTSGSRYNEQFF.